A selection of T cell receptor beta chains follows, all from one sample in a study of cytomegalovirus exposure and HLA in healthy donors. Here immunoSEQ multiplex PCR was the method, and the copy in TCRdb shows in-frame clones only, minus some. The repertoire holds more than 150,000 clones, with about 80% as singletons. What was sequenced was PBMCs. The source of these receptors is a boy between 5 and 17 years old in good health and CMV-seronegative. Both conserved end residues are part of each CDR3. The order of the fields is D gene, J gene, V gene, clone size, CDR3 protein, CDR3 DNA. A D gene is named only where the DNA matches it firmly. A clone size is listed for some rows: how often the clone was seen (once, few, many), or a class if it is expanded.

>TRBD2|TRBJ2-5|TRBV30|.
CAWSVRGDDQYF
TGTGCCTGGAGTGTACGGGGGGACGACCAGTACTTC
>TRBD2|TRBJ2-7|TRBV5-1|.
CASSLTSSASGHYEQYF
TGCGCCAGCAGCTTGACTTCATCGGCTAGCGGGCACTACGAGCAGTACTTC
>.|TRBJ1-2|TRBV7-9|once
CASSLAGGPYTF
TGTGCCAGCAGCTTAGCGGGGGGGCCCTACACCTTC
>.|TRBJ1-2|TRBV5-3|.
CARSSGGGYTF
TGTGCCAGAAGCTCCGGGGGGGGCTACACCTTC
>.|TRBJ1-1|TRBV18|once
CASSPFNVGGLGTEAFF
TGTGCCAGCTCACCGTTCAATGTGGGGGGGCTGGGCACTGAAGCTTTCTTT
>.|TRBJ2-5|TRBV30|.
CAWKLYRVETQYF
TGTGCCTGGAAACTGTACAGGGTAGAGACCCAGTACTTC
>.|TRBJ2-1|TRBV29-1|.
CSLGHQGNEQFF
TGCAGCTTGGGCCACCAGGGGAATGAGCAGTTCTTC
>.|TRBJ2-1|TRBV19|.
CASSKAPRNEQFF
TGTGCCAGTAGTAAAGCTCCCAGGAATGAGCAGTTCTTC
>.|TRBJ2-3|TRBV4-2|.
CASSQGDGTDTDTQYF
TGTGCCAGCAGCCAAGGGGACGGGACTGACACAGATACGCAGTATTTT
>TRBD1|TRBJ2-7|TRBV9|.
CASSVEQGANEQYF
TGTGCCAGCAGCGTAGAACAGGGGGCCAACGAGCAGTACTTC
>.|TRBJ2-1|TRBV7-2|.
CASSPSMGGPGEQFF
TGTGCCAGCAGCCCCTCAATGGGGGGGCCCGGTGAGCAGTTCTTC
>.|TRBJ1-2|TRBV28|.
CASSHLRGYTF
TGTGCCAGCAGCCACCTCCGGGGATACACCTTC
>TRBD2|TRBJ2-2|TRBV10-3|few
CAISEPGGGARTGELFF
TGTGCCATCAGTGAGCCCGGCGGGGGGGCTCGCACCGGGGAGCTGTTTTTT
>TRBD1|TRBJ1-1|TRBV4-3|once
CASSFGTGNTEAFF
TGCGCCAGCAGCTTCGGGACAGGCAATACTGAAGCTTTCTTT
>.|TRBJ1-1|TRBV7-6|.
CASSLGVGREGQNTEAFF
TGTGCCAGCAGCTTAGGTGTTGGCAGGGAGGGTCAGAACACTGAAGCTTTCTTT
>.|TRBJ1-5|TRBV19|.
CASSIRGQPQHF
TGTGCCAGTAGTATAAGGGGCCAGCCCCAGCATTTT
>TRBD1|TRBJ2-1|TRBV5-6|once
CASSAGTGRHEQFF
TGTGCCAGCAGCGCCGGGACAGGGCGACATGAGCAGTTCTTC
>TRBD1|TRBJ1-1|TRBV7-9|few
CASSLFGTGGTEAFF
TGTGCCAGCAGCTTATTCGGGACAGGGGGTACTGAAGCTTTCTTT
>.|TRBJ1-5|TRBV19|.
CASSIDGGQPQHF
TGTGCCAGTAGTATAGACGGGGGTCAGCCCCAGCATTTT
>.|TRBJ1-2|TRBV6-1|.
CASSENSYYGYTF
TGTGCCAGCAGTGAAAACAGTTACTATGGCTACACCTTC
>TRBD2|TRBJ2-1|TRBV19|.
CASRPSGVYNEQFF
TGTGCCAGTAGACCTAGCGGGGTATACAATGAGCAGTTCTTC
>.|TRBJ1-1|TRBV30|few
CAWSTTRAEAFF
TGTGCCTGGAGTACAACGAGGGCTGAAGCTTTCTTT
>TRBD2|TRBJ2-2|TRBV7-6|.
CASSPAGGPTGELFF
TGTGCCAGCAGCCCGGCGGGAGGGCCTACCGGGGAGCTGTTTTTT
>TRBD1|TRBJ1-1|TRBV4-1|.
CASSHITYTGETEAFF
TGCGCCAGCAGCCATATTACTTACACAGGGGAAACTGAAGCTTTCTTT
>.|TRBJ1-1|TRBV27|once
CASSREGTEAFF
TGTGCCAGCAGCAGGGAGGGGACTGAAGCTTTCTTT
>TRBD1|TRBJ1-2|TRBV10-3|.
CAISEWAGGEMNYGYTF
TGTGCCATCAGTGAGTGGGCAGGGGGCGAAATGAACTATGGCTACACCTTC
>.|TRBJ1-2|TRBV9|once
CASSPYGSGFEGGYTF
TGTGCCAGCAGCCCTTATGGGTCCGGATTTGAGGGTGGCTACACCTTC
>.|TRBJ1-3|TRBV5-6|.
CASSLVGQMDTIYF
TGTGCCAGCAGCCTGGTCGGACAGATGGACACCATATATTTT
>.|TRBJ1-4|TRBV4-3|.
CASSQDPRNEKLFF
TGCGCCAGCAGCCAAGATCCGAGAAATGAAAAACTGTTTTTT
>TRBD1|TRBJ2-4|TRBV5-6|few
CASIRTGGENIQYF
TGTGCCAGCATTCGGACAGGGGGCGAAAACATTCAGTACTTC
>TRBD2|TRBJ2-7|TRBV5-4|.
CASSLKRESGNEQYF
TGTGCCAGCAGTCTTAAGCGGGAGTCTGGAAACGAGCAGTACTTC
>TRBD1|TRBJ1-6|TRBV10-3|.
CAISGTGADSPLHF
TGTGCCATCAGTGGGACAGGGGCCGATTCACCCCTCCACTTT
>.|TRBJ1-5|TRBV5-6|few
CASSGGGADQPQHF
TGTGCCAGCAGCGGCGGGGGGGCGGATCAGCCCCAGCATTTT
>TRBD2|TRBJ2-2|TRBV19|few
CASLSGSSAGELFF
TGTGCCAGTCTTAGCGGGAGTAGTGCCGGGGAGCTGTTTTTT
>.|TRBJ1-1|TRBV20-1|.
CSAGRAFF
TGCAGTGCCGGGAGGGCTTTCTTT
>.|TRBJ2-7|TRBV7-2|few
CASSLARQPFEQYF
TGTGCCAGCAGCTTAGCGCGACAGCCTTTTGAGCAGTACTTC
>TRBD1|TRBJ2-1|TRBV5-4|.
CASSWDRNNEQFF
TGTGCCAGCAGCTGGGACAGAAACAATGAGCAGTTCTTC
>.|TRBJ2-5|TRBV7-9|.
CASSLAPRQETQYF
TGTGCCAGCAGCTTAGCCCCCAGGCAAGAGACCCAGTACTTC
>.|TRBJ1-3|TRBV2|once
CASSDTRSPGNTIYF
TGTGCCAGCAGTGATACGAGGAGTCCGGGAAACACCATATATTTT
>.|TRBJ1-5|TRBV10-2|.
CASSATYGNQPQHF
TGCGCCAGCAGTGCGACATATGGAAATCAGCCCCAGCATTTT
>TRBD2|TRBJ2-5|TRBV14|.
CASSRSGRKETQYF
TGTGCCAGCAGCCGTAGCGGGAGGAAAGAGACCCAGTACTTC
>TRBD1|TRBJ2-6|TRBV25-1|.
CASSPGAGGEGGANVLTF
TGTGCCAGCAGCCCCGGGGCAGGGGGCGAGGGTGGGGCCAACGTCCTGACTTTC
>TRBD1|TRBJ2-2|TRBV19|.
CASSIEAGGTGELFF
TGTGCCAGTAGTATAGAGGCAGGGGGCACCGGGGAGCTGTTTTTT
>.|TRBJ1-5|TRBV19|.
CASSINQGYQPQHF
TGTGCCAGTAGTATTAACCAGGGGTATCAGCCCCAGCATTTT
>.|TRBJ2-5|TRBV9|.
CASSVIKGDQETQYF
TGTGCCAGCAGCGTAATTAAGGGGGATCAAGAGACCCAGTACTTC
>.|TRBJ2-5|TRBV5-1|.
CASSLEGTSVVLDSLTQYF
TGCGCCAGCAGCTTGGAGGGTACTAGTGTGGTCCTGGACTCACTGACCCAGTACTTC
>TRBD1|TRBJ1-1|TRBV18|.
CASSPSDRGWNTEAFF
TGTGCCAGCTCACCATCGGACAGGGGCTGGAACACTGAAGCTTTCTTT
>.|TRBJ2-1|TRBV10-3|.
CAISGATTNNEQFF
TGCGCCATCAGTGGGGCGACCACCAACAATGAGCAGTTCTTC
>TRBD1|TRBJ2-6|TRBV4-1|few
CASSQPGQSSSGANVLTF
TGCGCCAGCAGCCAACCGGGACAGTCGAGCTCTGGGGCCAACGTCCTGACTTTC